The clone carrying this TCR beta chain was seen a handful of times. V lost 4 bases and J lost 1, with 14 bases in between. Germline V gene data show CDR1 as SGHRS and CDR2 as YFSETQ. This CDR3 is 16 amino acids long. The data are from a study of blood T cells in healthy people across ages. A J-beta primer mix and a sample-barcoded 5' primer were used in a second PCR of about 6 to 12 cycles. TCRdb processed the 5' RACE reads anew with MiXCR; each CDR3 protein has one entry. The table has 700,000 or so distinct CDR3 sequences, about a fifth seen once. The authors extracted at least 6 micrograms of total RNA per sample.

The sequenced sample consisted of blood. The V call is TRBV5-1, the J call TRBJ1-4; D gene uncertain. The clonotype was recovered from a man in his 70s in good health. The CDR3 reads CASSLQGGVTNEKLFF. DNA of the CDR3: TGCGCCAGCAGCCTTCAAGGCGGGGTAACTAATGAAAAACTGTTTTTT.